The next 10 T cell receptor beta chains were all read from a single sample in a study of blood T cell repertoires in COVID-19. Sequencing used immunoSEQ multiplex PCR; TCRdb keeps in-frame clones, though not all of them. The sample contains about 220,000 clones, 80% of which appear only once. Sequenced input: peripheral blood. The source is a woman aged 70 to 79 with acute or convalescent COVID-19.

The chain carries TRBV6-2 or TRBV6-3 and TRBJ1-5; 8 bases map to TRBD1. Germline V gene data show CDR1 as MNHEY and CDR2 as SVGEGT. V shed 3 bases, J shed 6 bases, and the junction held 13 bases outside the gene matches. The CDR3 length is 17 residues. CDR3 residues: CASSYRQLTGEGQPQHF. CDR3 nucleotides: TGTGCCAGCAGTTATCGTCAATTGACAGGGGAAGGTCAGCCCCAGCATTTT.

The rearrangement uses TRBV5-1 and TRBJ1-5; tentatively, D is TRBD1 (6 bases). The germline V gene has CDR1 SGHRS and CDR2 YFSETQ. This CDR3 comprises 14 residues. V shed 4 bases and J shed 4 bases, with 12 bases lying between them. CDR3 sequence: CASSPTGLNQPQHF. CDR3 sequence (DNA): TGCGCCAGCAGCCCAACAGGGTTGAATCAGCCCCAGCATTTT. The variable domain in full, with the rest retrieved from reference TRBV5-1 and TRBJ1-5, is KAGVTQTPRYLIKTRGQQVTLSCSPISGHRSVSWYQQTPGQGLQFLFEYFSETQRNKGNFPGRFSGRQFSNSRSEMNVSTLELGDSALYLCASSPTGLNQPQHFGDGTRLSIL.

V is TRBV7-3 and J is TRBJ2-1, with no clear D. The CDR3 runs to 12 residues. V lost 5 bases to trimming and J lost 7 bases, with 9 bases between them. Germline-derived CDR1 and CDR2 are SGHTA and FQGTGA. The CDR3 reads CASSTPDNEQFF. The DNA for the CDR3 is TGTGCCAGCAGCACCCCAGATAATGAGCAGTTCTTC.

The CDR3 protein is CAISGEGAEAFF. For the CDR3, the DNA is TGTGCCATCAGTGGAGAGGGGGCTGAAGCTTTCTTT. The chain combines TRBV10-3 with TRBJ1-1, with D tentatively TRBD1 (6 bases). The CDR3 is 12 residues long. In germline, CDR1 is ENHRY, CDR2 SYGVKD. V lost 4 bases and J 6 bases, leaving 9 bases between the germline ends.

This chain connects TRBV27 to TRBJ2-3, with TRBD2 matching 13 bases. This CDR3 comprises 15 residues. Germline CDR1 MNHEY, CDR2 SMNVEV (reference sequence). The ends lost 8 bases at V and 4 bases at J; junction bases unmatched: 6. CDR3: CASCGTSGGADTQYF. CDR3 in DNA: TGTGCCAGCTGCGGTACTAGCGGGGGGGCAGATACGCAGTATTTT.

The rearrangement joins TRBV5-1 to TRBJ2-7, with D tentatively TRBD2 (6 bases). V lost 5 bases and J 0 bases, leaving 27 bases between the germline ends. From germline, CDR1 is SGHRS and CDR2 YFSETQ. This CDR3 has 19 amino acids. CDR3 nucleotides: TGCGCCAGCAGGGGGAACGACGGGACTTCCAAACCAAGCTCCTACGAGCAGTACTTC. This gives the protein CASRGNDGTSKPSSYEQYF.

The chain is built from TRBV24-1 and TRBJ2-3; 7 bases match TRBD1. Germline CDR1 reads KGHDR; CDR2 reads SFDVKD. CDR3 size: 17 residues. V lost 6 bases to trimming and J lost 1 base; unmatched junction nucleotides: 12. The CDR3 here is CATSFGGRTGGTDTQYF. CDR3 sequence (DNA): TGTGCCACCAGTTTTGGGGGACGGACAGGAGGCACAGATACGCAGTATTTT.

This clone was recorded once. DNA of the CDR3: TGCGCCAGCAGCCAAGGTGGGCTTAGCAATCAGCCCCAGCATTTT. Its translation is CASSQGGLSNQPQHF. This chain links TRBV4-1 with TRBJ1-5; D is unresolved. The CDR3 is 15 residues long. V gave up 1 base and J gave up 0 bases, with 7 bases separating them. Germline V gene sequence: CDR1 MGHRA, CDR2 YSYEKL.

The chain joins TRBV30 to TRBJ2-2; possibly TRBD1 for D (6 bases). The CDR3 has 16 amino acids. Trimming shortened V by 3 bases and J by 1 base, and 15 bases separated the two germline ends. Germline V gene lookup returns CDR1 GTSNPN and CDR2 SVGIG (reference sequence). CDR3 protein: CAWRVRGNRNTGELFF. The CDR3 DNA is TGTGCCTGGAGAGTAAGGGGGAATCGGAACACCGGGGAGCTGTTTTTT. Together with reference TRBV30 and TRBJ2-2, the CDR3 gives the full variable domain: SQTIHQWPATLVQPVGSPLSLECTVEGTSNPNLYWYRQAAGRGLQLLFYSVGIGQISSEVPQNLSASRPQDRQFILSSKKLLLSDSGFYLCAWRVRGNRNTGELFFGEGSRLTVL.

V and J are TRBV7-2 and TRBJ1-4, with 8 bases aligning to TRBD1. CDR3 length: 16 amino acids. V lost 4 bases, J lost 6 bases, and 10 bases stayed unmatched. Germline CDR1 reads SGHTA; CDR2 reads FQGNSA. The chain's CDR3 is CASSSYPGQVYEKLFF. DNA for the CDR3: TGTGCCAGCAGCTCTTACCCGGGACAGGTTTATGAAAAACTGTTTTTT.